The 14 T cell receptor beta chains listed next were all sequenced from one sample in a study of CD4 T cells in relation to SARS-CoV-2 and coronaviruses. Some clones are missing from TCRdb's copy, which holds only in-frame ones; the method was immunoSEQ multiplex PCR. The sample carries approximately 36,000 clones, around three quarters recorded once. No antigens are known for them. What was sequenced was memory CD4+ T cells from PBMCs, cultured in vitro. The receptors originated from an adult with COVID-19.

The chain links TRBV5-4 to TRBJ2-1, with D possibly TRBD2 on 5 matching bases. Germline V lookup: CDR1 SGHNT, CDR2 YYREEE (reference sequence). The V end was cut by 0 bases, the J end by 3 bases, with 10 bases between. The CDR3 covers 15 residues. The CDR3 region has the DNA TGTGCCAGCAGCTTGGACGATGGAGGCTACAATGAGCAGTTCTTC. Protein: CASSLDDGGYNEQFF.

The chain recombines TRBV1 with TRBJ2-7. TRBV1 is listed as a pseudogene. The length of the CDR3 is 16 residues. CDR3 in DNA: TGCACCAGCAGCCAAGACCTATGTAACGACCCCTACGAGCAGTACTTC. Its translation is CTSSQDLCNDPYEQYF.

The chain employs TRBV12-5 and TRBJ2-1, with 7 bases that match TRBD2. J lost 3 bases, V lost 3 bases, and 11 bases had no gene match. CDR3 length equals 17 residues. The V gene's germline CDR1 is LGHNT and CDR2 FRNRAP. This chain's CDR3 is CASGLGDRDYRYNEQFF. The CDR3 bases are TGTGCTAGTGGTTTAGGGGACCGGGACTACCGCTACAATGAGCAGTTCTTC.

The gene calls are TRBV9 and TRBJ1-1; D remains ambiguous. CDR1 is SGDLS and CDR2 is YYNGEE in the germline V gene. Trimming removed 0 bases at V and 0 bases at J, with 6 bases between. The CDR3 totals 14 residues. CDR3 sequence reads: CASSVAAMNTEAFF. CDR3 in DNA: TGTGCCAGCAGCGTAGCAGCTATGAACACTGAAGCTTTCTTT.

As to this clone: Germline is not matched at one junction end, which may reflect a read error. The rearrangement links TRBV7-7 to TRBJ2-1; TRBD2 is a possible D gene (6 bases). Germline CDR1 is SSHAT and CDR2 is FNYEAQ (reference sequence). CDR3 length equals 15 residues. Written as DNA, the CDR3 is TGTGCTAGCAGCCCGAGCGGGTTCTCCTACAATGAGCAGTTCTTC. The encoded protein is CASSPSGFSYNEQFF.

The V and J genes are TRBV2 and TRBJ1-6, with unresolved D. Trimming shortened V by 6 bases and J by 6 bases, and 6 bases separated the two germline ends. CDR3 length equals 12 residues. Germline assignment: CDR1 SNHLY and CDR2 FYNNEI. The CDR3 DNA reads as TGTGCCAGCAGGAATAGTAATTCACCCCTCCACTTT. This translates into CASRNSNSPLHF.

The J gene is TRBJ1-2, the V gene TRBV3-1 (or the pseudogene TRBV3-2), with no clear D. V lost 0 bases, J lost 7 bases, and 9 bases lay in between. CDR3 length equals 13 residues. Germline CDR1 reads LGHDT; CDR2 reads YNNKEL (reference sequence). The CDR3 region is CASSQDGGSGYTF. DNA for the CDR3: TGTGCCAGCAGCCAAGATGGAGGGTCTGGCTACACCTTC.

The J gene is TRBJ2-3, the V gene TRBV5-6; 9 bases map to TRBD2. This CDR3 spans 16 amino acids. The V and J ends lost 3 bases and 6 bases, in that order; junction bases with no gene match: 11. Germline-derived CDR1 and CDR2 are SGHDT and YYEEEE. The CDR3 DNA reads TGTGCCAGCAGCTCCCCGGGGCGGGAGGGCCCGGATACGCAGTATTTT. It yields the protein CASSSPGREGPDTQYF.

The chain recombines TRBV10-2 with TRBJ2-5, with D possibly TRBD2 on 5 matching bases. Germline CDR1 is WSHSY and CDR2 is SAAADI. Trimming took off 3 bases at V and 1 base at J, with 9 bases between the two ends. The CDR3 is 14 residues long. As DNA, the CDR3 is TGCGCCAGCAGTGAAGGGCGGGTCCAAGAGACCCAGTACTTC. It is translated as CASSEGRVQETQYF.

The chain employs TRBV5-1 and TRBJ2-1, with 11 bases identical to TRBD2. Losses at the gene ends were 2 bases for V and 8 bases for J; bases not matched to a gene: 12. Germline V gene lookup returns CDR1 SGHRS and CDR2 YFSETQ. The CDR3 contains 17 residues. The CDR3 DNA is TGCGCCAGCAGCTTTTTCCCCGCTAGCGGGAGGAACGATGAGCAGTTCTTC. Protein sequence: CASSFFPASGRNDEQFF.

This rearrangement joins TRBV24-1 to TRBJ2-3; no definite D call. The V and J ends lost 5 bases and 2 bases respectively, with 10 bases between them. The CDR3 is 14 residues long. The germline V gene has CDR1 KGHDR and CDR2 SFDVKD. In DNA form, the CDR3 reads TGTGCCACCAGTGGGGCGGAATACACAGATACGCAGTATTTT. As protein: CATSGAEYTDTQYF.

Remarks on this clone: One end of the junction is discordant with germline, which a read error may explain. J is TRBJ2-3 and V is TRBV4-2; D may be TRBD1 or TRBD2 (5 bases each). CDR1 is LGHNA, CDR2 YNFKEQ, per germline. CDR3 length equals 10 residues. DNA for the CDR3: TGTGCCAGCAGCCAAATAGTTGGGACGTTT. Its translation: CASSQIVGTF.

The DNA for the CDR3 is TGTGCCAGCAGCCAAGGGAACACAGATACGCAGTATTTT. Amino acids: CASSQGNTDTQYF. This sequence joins TRBV3-1 (or the pseudogene TRBV3-2) and TRBJ2-3; D not certain. V shed 1 base and J shed 2 bases, with 4 bases lying between them. Germline V CDR1 and CDR2: LGHDT, YNNKEL (reference sequence). The CDR3 totals 13 residues.

This chain connects TRBV10-2 to TRBJ2-1, with 7 positions matching TRBD2. Germline V lookup: CDR1 WSHSY, CDR2 SAAADI. This CDR3 contains 14 residues. The ends lost 3 bases at V and 5 bases at J; junction bases unmatched: 4. The CDR3 DNA reads as TGCGCCAGCAGTGATACTAGCGCACACAATGAGCAGTTCTTC. This gives the protein CASSDTSAHNEQFF.